The clone carrying this TCR beta chain showed up just a few times. Its antigen is currently unknown. Broader study findings: Whole repertoires were not studied in the larger cohort, only one V-J beta rearrangement. The TCR gene usage of tumor memory CD4+ T cells clustered together with blood and lymph node memory CD4+ cells and with lymph node naive CD4+ cells.

Trimming removed 4 bases at V and 7 bases at J, with 10 bases between. The CDR3 is 11 residues long. Germline CDR1 and CDR2: DFQATT and SNEGSKA (reference sequence). Cells sorted as Tregs were CD4+, CD25+ and CD127-/low. After constant-region reverse-primer amplification, full-length variable regions underwent semi-nested PCR with Nested Universal Primer A. From the 5' RACE reads, TCRdb called clonotypes with MiXCR, one entry per CDR3 protein. The data contain tens of thousands of distinct CDR3 sequences, roughly 25% of them singletons. V usage is TRBV20-1 and J usage is TRBJ2-5; perhaps TRBD1 as D (5 bases). Sequences were obtained from tumor-infiltrating Tregs sorted from the breast tumor. This clonotype was obtained from a female donor with breast cancer. This chain's CDR3 is CSATSQGTQYF. CDR3 bases: TGCAGTGCTACGTCTCAGGGGACCCAGTACTTC.